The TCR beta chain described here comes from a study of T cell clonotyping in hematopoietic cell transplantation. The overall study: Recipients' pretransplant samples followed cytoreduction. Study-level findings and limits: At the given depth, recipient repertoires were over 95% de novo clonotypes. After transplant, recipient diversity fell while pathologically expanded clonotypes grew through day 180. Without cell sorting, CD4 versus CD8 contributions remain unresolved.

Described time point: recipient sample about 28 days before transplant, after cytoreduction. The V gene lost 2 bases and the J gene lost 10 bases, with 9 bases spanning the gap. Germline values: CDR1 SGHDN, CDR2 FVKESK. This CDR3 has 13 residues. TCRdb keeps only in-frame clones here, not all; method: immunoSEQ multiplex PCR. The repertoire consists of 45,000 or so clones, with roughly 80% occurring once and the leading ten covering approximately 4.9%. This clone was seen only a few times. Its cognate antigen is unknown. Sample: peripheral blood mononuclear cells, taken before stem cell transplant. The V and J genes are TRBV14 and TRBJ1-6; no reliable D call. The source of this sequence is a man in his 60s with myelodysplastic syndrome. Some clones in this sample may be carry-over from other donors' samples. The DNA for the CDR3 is TGTGCCAGCAGCCAACTGGTCTCGTCACCCCTCCACTTT. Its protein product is CASSQLVSSPLHF.